This T cell receptor (beta chain) stems from a study of low-dose radiotherapy and immunotherapy resistance in tumors. Study in general: Those assigned to Cohort 2 were treated with 1 Gy per fraction every two weeks (13 Gy in total over 26 weeks). A daily 300 mg dose of oral aspirin was taken by patients for four cycles from cycle 1 day 1.

The CDR3 is 14 residues long. V was shortened by 2 bases and J by 4 bases, with 10 bases between the two germline ends. Germline V gene data show CDR1 as SGHRS and CDR2 as YFSETQ. This clonotype showed up many times. With TRAV- and TRBV-specific primers, first-strand cDNA was made, covering the alpha and beta chains. It was with a constant-region primer and a V-primer adapter that TCRs were amplified over around 19 PCR cycles. Amplifying the isolated mRNA was done by in vitro transcription. From the reads, TCRdb called clonotypes with MiXCR, one entry per CDR3 protein. The repertoire holds around 100,000 distinct CDR3 sequences, more than 20% seen once, with about 13% in the top ten. The time point denotes: after trial treatment. Indicated treatment: LDRT plus nivolumab, ipilimumab, low-dose cyclophosphamide and aspirin (RACIN trial).

The sequence came from a female donor with ovarian cancer. The gene calls are TRBV5-1 and TRBJ1-3; tentative D call: TRBD1 (6 bases). The sample in question was PBMCs, obtained after low-dose radiotherapy plus immunotherapy. CDR3 amino acids: CASSLTGQGNTIYF. For the CDR3, the DNA is TGCGCCAGCAGCTTAACAGGGCAAGGAAACACCATATATTTT.